Sequencing of this TCR beta chain was carried out in a study of T cell repertoires and HLA-DP antigens. Regarding the study as a whole: Sorted CD137+ cells had clonality around 0.39 against both alloantigens, versus roughly 0.04 pre-culture.

CDR1 is SNHLY and CDR2 is FYNNEI in the germline V gene. CDR3 length: 16 amino acids. The J segment lost 1 base and the V segment lost 6 bases, leaving 5 bases of the junction unmatched. TCRdb's table, derived via immunoSEQ multiplex PCR, lists solely in-frame clones and lacks some. This sample has some 120,000 clones, with 80% to 95% found just once. To note about this clone: Its target is unknown.

Sequenced input: CD4+ T cells from PBMCs. The receptor comes from a woman younger than 30 in good health and CMV-seronegative. The V gene is TRBV2, the J gene TRBJ2-5; 13 nucleotides agree with TRBD2. CDR3 in DNA: TGTGCCAGCAGCCGGACTAGCGGGAGACCCCAAGAGACCCAGTACTTC. This translates into CASSRTSGRPQETQYF. The full variable domain, completed using reference TRBV2 and TRBJ2-5, is EPEVTQTPSHQVTQMGQEVILRCVPISNHLYFYWYRQILGQKVEFLVSFYNNEISEKSEIFDDQFSVERPDGSNFTLKIRSTKLEDSAMYFCASSRTSGRPQETQYFGPGTRLLVL.